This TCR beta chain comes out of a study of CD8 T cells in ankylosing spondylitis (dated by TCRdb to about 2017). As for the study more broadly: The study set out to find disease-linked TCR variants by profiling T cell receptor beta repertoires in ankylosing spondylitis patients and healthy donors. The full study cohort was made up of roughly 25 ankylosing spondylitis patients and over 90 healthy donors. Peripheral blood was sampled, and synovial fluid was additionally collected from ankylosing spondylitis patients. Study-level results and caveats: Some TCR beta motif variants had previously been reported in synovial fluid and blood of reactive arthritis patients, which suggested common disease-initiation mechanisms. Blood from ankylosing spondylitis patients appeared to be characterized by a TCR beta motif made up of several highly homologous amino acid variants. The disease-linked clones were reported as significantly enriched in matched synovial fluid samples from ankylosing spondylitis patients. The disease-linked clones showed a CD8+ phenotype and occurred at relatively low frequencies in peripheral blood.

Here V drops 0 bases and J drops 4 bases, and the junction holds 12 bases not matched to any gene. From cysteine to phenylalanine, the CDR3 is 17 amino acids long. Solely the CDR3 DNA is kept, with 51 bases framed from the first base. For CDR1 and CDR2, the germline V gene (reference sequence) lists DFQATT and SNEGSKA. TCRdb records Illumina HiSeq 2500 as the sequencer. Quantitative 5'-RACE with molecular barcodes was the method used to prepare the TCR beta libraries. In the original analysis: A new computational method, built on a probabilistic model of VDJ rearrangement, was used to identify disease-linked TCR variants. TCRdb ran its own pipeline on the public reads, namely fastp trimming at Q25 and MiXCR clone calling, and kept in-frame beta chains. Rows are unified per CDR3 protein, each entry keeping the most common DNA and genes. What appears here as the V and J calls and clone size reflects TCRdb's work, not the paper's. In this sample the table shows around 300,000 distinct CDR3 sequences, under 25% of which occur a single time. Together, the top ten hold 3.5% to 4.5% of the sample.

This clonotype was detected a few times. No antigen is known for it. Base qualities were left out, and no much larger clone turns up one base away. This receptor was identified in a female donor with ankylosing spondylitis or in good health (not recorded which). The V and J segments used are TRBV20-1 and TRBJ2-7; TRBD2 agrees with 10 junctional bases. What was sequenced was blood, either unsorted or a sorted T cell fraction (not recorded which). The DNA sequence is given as TGCAGTGCTAGAGAATCTAGCGGGGGTACTACGAGTTACGAGCAGTACTTC. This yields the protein CSARESSGGTTSYEQYF.